This TCR beta chain stems from a study of blood T cell repertoires in COVID-19. Study-wide background: T cells, B-cell-depleted T cells, or PBMCs provided the cDNA or gDNA that served as material.

This clone has a handful of counts. The V gene's germline CDR1 is SGHRS and CDR2 YFSETQ. CDR3 length equals 15 residues. The trim removed 7 bases at V and 1 base at J, leaving 8 bases unmatched. In the authors' workflow: Reference gene primers were amplified, and this amplification served to estimate nucleated cell counts. Profiled with immunoSEQ multiplex PCR; TCRdb holds only in-frame clones, not every one. The V and J calls and clone size come from that table; D and trimming were worked out from the DNA. This table has under 80,000 clones, around 83% appearing once. Sequencing was performed on peripheral blood. This receptor was identified in a woman in her sixties with acute or convalescent COVID-19. The chain has TRBV5-1 and TRBJ2-5; 9 nucleotides align to TRBD1. The CDR3: CASSLRGQGQETQYF. CDR3 in DNA: TGCGCCAGCTCGCTACGGGGACAGGGCCAAGAGACCCAGTACTTC. Filled out from reference TRBV5-1 and TRBJ2-5, the complete variable domain reads KAGVTQTPRYLIKTRGQQVTLSCSPISGHRSVSWYQQTPGQGLQFLFEYFSETQRNKGNFPGRFSGRQFSNSRSEMNVSTLELGDSALYLCASSLRGQGQETQYFGPGTRLLVL.